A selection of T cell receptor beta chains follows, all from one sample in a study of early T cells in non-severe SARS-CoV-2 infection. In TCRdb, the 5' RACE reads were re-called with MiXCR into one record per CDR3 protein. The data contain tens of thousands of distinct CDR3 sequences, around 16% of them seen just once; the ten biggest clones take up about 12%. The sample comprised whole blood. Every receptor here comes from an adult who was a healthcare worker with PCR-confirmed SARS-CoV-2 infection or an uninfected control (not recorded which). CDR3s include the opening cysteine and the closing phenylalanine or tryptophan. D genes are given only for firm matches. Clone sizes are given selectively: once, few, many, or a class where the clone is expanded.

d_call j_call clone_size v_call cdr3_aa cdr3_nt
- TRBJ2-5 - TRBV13 CASSSPPQETQYF TGTGCCAGCAGCTCCCCCCCCCAAGAGACCCAGTACTTC
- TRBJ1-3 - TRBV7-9 CASSPTPTGSGNTIYF TGTGCCAGCAGCCCCACCCCTACAGGGAGTGGAAACACCATATATTTT
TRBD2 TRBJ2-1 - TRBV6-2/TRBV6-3 CASSSRTSGSITYNEQFF TGTGCCAGCAGCTCCCGGACTAGCGGGAGTATCACCTACAATGAGCAGTTCTTC
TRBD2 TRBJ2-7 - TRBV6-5 CASSPAGGEWYEQYF TGTGCCAGCAGTCCCGCGGGGGGAGAATGGTACGAGCAGTACTTC
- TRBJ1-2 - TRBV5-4 CASSRESRGYGYTF TGTGCCAGCAGCCGCGAGAGCAGGGGCTATGGCTACACCTTC
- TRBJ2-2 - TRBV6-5 CASRSTWTGELFF TGTGCCAGCAGATCGACTTGGACCGGGGAGCTGTTTTTT
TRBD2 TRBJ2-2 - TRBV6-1 CASTLLAGVTGELFF TGTGCCAGCACGCTGCTAGCGGGAGTCACCGGGGAGCTGTTTTTT
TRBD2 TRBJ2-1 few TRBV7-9 CASSSGIAEFF TGTGCCAGCTCTAGCGGGATAGCAGAGTTCTTC
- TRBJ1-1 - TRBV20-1 CSARQDTEAFF TGCAGTGCTAGGCAGGACACTGAAGCTTTCTTT
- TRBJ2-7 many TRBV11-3 CASSLVGGAQGTYEQYF TGTGCCAGCAGCTTAGTAGGCGGGGCGCAGGGGACTTACGAGCAGTACTTC
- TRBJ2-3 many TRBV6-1 CASSGLDPLTDTQYF TGTGCCAGCAGTGGATTAGACCCACTCACAGATACGCAGTATTTT
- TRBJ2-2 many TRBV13 CASSRIQRPAGELFF TGTGCCAGCAGCCGAATCCAGAGACCGGCCGGGGAGCTGTTTTTT
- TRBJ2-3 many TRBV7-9 CARGEPSTDTQYF TGTGCCAGAGGAGAGCCTAGCACAGATACGCAGTATTTT
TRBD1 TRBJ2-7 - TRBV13 CASSLWDRTYEQYF TGTGCCAGCAGCTTATGGGACAGGACCTACGAGCAGTACTTC
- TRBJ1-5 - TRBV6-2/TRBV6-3 CASIRAGSNQPQHF TGTGCCAGCATCAGGGCAGGGAGCAATCAGCCCCAGCATTTT
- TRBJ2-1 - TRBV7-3 CASSLNVGVYNEQFF TGTGCCAGCAGCTTAAATGTAGGGGTTTACAATGAGCAGTTCTTC
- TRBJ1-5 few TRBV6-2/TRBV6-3 CASSYEGRRFQPQHF TGTGCCAGCAGTTACGAAGGGAGAAGGTTTCAGCCCCAGCATTTT
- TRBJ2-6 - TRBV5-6 CASSFGSSGANVLTF TGTGCCAGCAGCTTCGGAAGCTCTGGGGCCAACGTCCTGACTTTC
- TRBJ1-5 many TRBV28 CASSLMGPNQPQHF TGTGCCAGCAGTTTAATGGGACCTAATCAGCCCCAGCATTTT
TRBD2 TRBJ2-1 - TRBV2 CANLIGTSGGAYYNEQFF TGTGCCAACTTAATCGGGACTAGCGGGGGGGCCTACTACAATGAGCAGTTCTTC
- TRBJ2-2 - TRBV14 CASNQASPGRGTGELFF TGTGCCAGCAACCAAGCGAGTCCGGGGAGAGGGACCGGGGAGCTGTTTTTT
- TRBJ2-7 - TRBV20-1 CSAPTQGTYVQYF TGCAGTGCGCCGACCCAGGGGACCTACGTGCAGTACTTC
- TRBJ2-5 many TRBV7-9 CASSLVPGAEKTQYF TGTGCCAGCAGCTTAGTTCCGGGGGCTGAAAAGACCCAGTACTTC
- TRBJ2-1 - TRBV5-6 CASSLDTHGSDEQFF TGTGCCAGCAGCTTGGACACCCACGGATCTGATGAGCAGTTCTTC
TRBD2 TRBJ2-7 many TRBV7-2 CASSLSGRAYEQYF TGTGCCAGCAGCTTAAGCGGGAGGGCCTACGAGCAGTACTTC
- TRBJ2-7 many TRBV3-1 CASSDSPYEQYF TGTGCCAGCAGTGACAGCCCCTACGAGCAGTACTTC
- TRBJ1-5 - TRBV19 CASSRDNYSNQPQHF TGTGCCAGTAGTAGGGACAATTATAGCAATCAGCCCCAGCATTTT
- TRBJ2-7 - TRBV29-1 CSVTAPTYEQYF TGCAGCGTTACAGCCCCTACCTACGAGCAGTACTTC
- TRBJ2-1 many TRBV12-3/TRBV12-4 CASSLAQSSYNEQFF TGTGCCAGCAGTTTAGCGCAGAGCTCCTACAATGAGCAGTTCTTC
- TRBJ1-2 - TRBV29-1 CSVAGRIESGYTF TGCAGCGTAGCAGGGCGAATTGAGAGTGGCTACACCTTC
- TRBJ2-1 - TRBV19 CASSPTLGLGHEQFF TGTGCCAGTAGTCCTACCCTGGGTCTCGGCCATGAGCAGTTCTTC
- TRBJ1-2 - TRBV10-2 CASSESYRVSYTF TGCGCCAGCAGTGAGTCCTACAGGGTGAGCTACACCTTC
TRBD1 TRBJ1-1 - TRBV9 CASSVRDRDTEAFF TGTGCCAGCAGCGTCCGGGACAGGGACACTGAAGCTTTCTTT
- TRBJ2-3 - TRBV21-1 CASSKLSTGTSGGMSATDTQYF TGTGCCAGCAGCAAACTGAGTACCGGGACTAGCGGGGGAATGAGTGCTACAGATACGCAGTATTTT
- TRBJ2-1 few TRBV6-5 CASSSHYYNEQFF TGTGCCAGCAGTTCCCACTATTACAATGAGCAGTTCTTC
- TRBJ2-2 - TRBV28 CASSGMGAHTGELFF TGTGCCAGCAGTGGGATGGGGGCGCACACCGGGGAGCTGTTTTTT
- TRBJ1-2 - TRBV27 CASWTSRGYTF TGTGCCTCATGGACAAGTCGTGGCTACACCTTC
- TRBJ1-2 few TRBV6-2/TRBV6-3 CASRPGGYGYTF TGTGCCAGCAGACCGGGGGGCTATGGCTACACCTTC
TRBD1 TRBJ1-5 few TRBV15 CAGTVDSNQPQHF TGTGCCGGGACAGTGGATAGCAATCAGCCCCAGCATTTT
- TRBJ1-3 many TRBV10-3 CAIRSDSSGNTIYF TGTGCCATCAGAAGTGACAGCTCTGGAAACACCATATATTTT
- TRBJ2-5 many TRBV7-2 CASSQDETQYF TGTGCCAGCAGCCAGGACGAGACCCAGTACTTC
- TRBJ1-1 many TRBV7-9 CASSLEVLNTEAFF TGTGCCAGCAGCTTAGAGGTCCTGAACACTGAAGCTTTCTTT
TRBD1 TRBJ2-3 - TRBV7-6 CASSLGAGGTTDTQYF TGTGCCAGCAGCTTAGGGGCAGGGGGCACGACAGATACGCAGTATTTT
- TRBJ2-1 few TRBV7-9 CASSRQQEQFF TGTGCCAGCAGCCGCCAGCAAGAGCAGTTCTTC
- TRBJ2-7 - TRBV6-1 CASSPGTGREQCF TGTGCCAGCAGCCCGGGGACTGGAAGGGAGCAGTGCTTC
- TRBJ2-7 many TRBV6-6 CASSYSSWQGRSYEQYF TGTGCCAGCAGTTACTCCTCTTGGCAGGGTCGGTCCTACGAGCAGTACTTC
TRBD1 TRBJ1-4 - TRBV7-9 CASSLATGGEKLFF TGTGCCAGCAGCTTAGCGACAGGGGGCGAAAAACTGTTTTTT
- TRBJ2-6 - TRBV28 CASRGSGAGANVLTF TGTGCCAGCAGGGGGTCAGGCGCTGGGGCCAACGTCCTGACTTTC
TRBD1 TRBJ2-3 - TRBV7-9 CASSRPLGSGQAKQYF TGTGCCAGCAGCCGTCCCTTAGGATCGGGACAGGCTAAGCAGTATTTT
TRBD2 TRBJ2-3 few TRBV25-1 CASGTSGSRTDTQYF TGTGCCAGCGGGACTAGCGGGTCTCGCACAGATACGCAGTATTTT
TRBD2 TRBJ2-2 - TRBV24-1 CATSALNPSGRAGELFF TGTGCCACCAGTGCCCTGAACCCTAGCGGGAGAGCCGGGGAGCTGTTTTTT
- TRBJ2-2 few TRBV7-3 CASSLQMGAEDGELFF TGTGCCAGCAGCTTACAAATGGGAGCGGAGGACGGGGAGCTGTTTTTT
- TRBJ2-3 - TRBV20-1 CSAQTGGATLSTDTQYF TGCAGTGCTCAGACAGGTGGGGCCACACTGAGCACAGATACGCAGTATTTT
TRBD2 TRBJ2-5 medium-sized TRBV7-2 CASSLGPPSGQETQYF TGTGCCAGCAGCTTAGGGCCGCCTAGCGGACAAGAGACCCAGTACTTC